The T cell receptor beta chain under discussion was sequenced for a study of blood T cell repertoires in COVID-19. Across the whole study: Samples taken during acute and convalescent COVID-19 were collected in the United States, Italy and Spain. PBMCs, B-cell-depleted T cells, or T cells were the source of the cDNA or gDNA that made up the material.

In the original workflow: Counts of nucleated cells, estimated from reference gene primer amplification, were obtained. The protocol was immunoSEQ multiplex PCR, while the TCRdb copy is restricted to in-frame clones and leaves out a portion. V, J and clone size are those of that table, while D and trimming were read from the DNA. The sample has roughly 100,000 clones; under 80% are singletons. Sequencing was carried out using peripheral blood. The source is a man in his 70s with active or convalescent COVID-19.

For the CDR3, the DNA is TGCGCCAGCCATCGCGGTTCTGCGGAGACCCAGTACTTC. This sequence encodes CASHRGSAETQYF. This chain uses TRBV5-1 with TRBJ2-5; no reliable D call. Germline CDR1 and CDR2: SGHRS and YFSETQ. V was trimmed by 7 bases and J by 5 bases, leaving 15 bases between them. This CDR3 is built from 13 residues.